A single sample gave rise to the 15 T cell receptor beta chains below, sequenced in a study of blood T cell repertoires in COVID-19. The repertoire was sequenced with immunoSEQ multiplex PCR; TCRdb's copy has only in-frame clones and lacks some. This sample has roughly 170,000 clones, with about four fifths found just once. Sequenced: PBMCs or T cells enriched from blood (not recorded which). The receptors were sampled from a man in his fifties who had recovered from COVID-19.

This chain links TRBV7-9 with TRBJ2-7, with D possibly matching TRBD2 (5 bases). The CDR3 extends over 13 amino acids. Trimming removed 6 bases from V and 2 bases from J, with 11 bases in between. The germline gives CDR1 SEHNR, CDR2 FQNEAQ (reference sequence). The DNA for the CDR3 is TGTGCCAGCAGTTCTGACTATCCCTACGAGCAGTACTTC. As protein: CASSSDYPYEQYF. Complete variable domain (other parts from reference TRBV7-9 and TRBJ2-7): DTGVSQNPRHKITKRGQNVTFRCDPISEHNRLYWYRQTLGQGPEFLTYFQNEAQLEKSRLLSDRFSAERPKGSFSTLEIQRTEQGDSAMYLCASSSDYPYEQYFGPGTRLTVT.

This chain joins TRBV7-9 and TRBJ1-2; 9 nucleotides agree with TRBD1. V was clipped by 4 bases and J by 7 bases; unmatched bases: 13. The CDR3 spans 16 residues. Germline lookup yields CDR1 SEHNR and CDR2 FQNEAQ (reference sequence). CDR3 sequence: CASSSTGTGSVGGYTF. CDR3 DNA sequence: TGTGCCAGCAGCTCGACCGGGACAGGGAGTGTCGGTGGCTACACCTTC.

V and J are TRBV11-2 and TRBJ2-7; 12 bases fit TRBD2. With 5 bases clipped from V and 3 bases from J, the junction kept 14 bases outside the gene matches. Germline CDR1 SGHAT, CDR2 FQNNGV. The length of the CDR3 is 18 residues. In DNA form, the CDR3 reads TGTGCCAGCAGCACACATCTGCGGACTAGCGGGGCCTACTACGAGCAGTACTTC. Translation: CASSTHLRTSGAYYEQYF.

V gene TRBV15 combines with J gene TRBJ2-7; D may be TRBD1 (5 bases). Between the trimmed V and J ends, which lost 1 base and 6 bases, there was a span of 10 bases. CDR3 length: 13 amino acids. The germline V gene has CDR1 LNHNV and CDR2 YYDKDF (reference sequence). The CDR3 loop is CATSRGTPGEQYF. The CDR3 DNA reads TGTGCCACCAGCAGAGGGACACCGGGCGAGCAGTACTTC.

This chain connects TRBV5-1 to TRBJ1-1; no reliable D call. Germline CDR1 and CDR2: SGHRS and YFSETQ. The V end lost 0 bases, the J end lost 1 base, and 7 bases lay between the germline ends. This CDR3 has 14 residues. The DNA for the CDR3 is TGCGCCAGCAGCTTGGGTGGCCCGAACACTGAAGCTTTCTTT. Its translation: CASSLGGPNTEAFF.

The rearrangement joins TRBV28 to TRBJ2-1, with TRBD2 matching over 10 bases. Trimming at V came to 4 bases and at J to 5 bases, leaving 8 bases not matched to a gene. The V gene's germline CDR1 is MDHEN and CDR2 SYDVKM. This CDR3 is 16 amino acids long. The CDR3 is CASSSRSSGGNNEQFF. In DNA, the CDR3 is TGTGCCAGCAGTTCCCGATCTAGCGGGGGCAACAATGAGCAGTTCTTC.

This clone has just one count. The rearrangement uses TRBV29-1 and TRBJ1-4, with D maybe TRBD1 (5 bases). The CDR3 length is 14 residues. V was clipped by 6 bases and J by 7 bases, with 18 bases between them. The germline CDR1 and CDR2 sequences are SQVTM and ANQGSEA. As DNA, the CDR3 is TGCAGCGTCCAAGAGCAGGGTTACAGTGAAAAACTGTTTTTT. Translation gives CSVQEQGYSEKLFF.

The gene calls are TRBV27 and TRBJ1-6; 7 nucleotides agree with TRBD1. The CDR3 length is 15 residues. In germline, CDR1 is MNHEY, CDR2 SMNVEV (reference sequence). Here the CDR3 reads CASAGGSSYNSPLHF. Here the CDR3 DNA reads TGTGCGAGCGCAGGGGGTAGCTCCTATAATTCACCCCTCCACTTT.

The rearrangement joins TRBV10-3 to TRBJ1-6; perhaps TRBD1 as D (6 bases). Trimming shortened V by 6 bases and J by 10 bases, and 16 bases separated the two germline ends. Germline V lookup: CDR1 ENHRY, CDR2 SYGVKD. CDR3 size: 14 residues. The CDR3 DNA reads as TGTGCCATCAGCCCCGACAGGTTTGGCTCACCCCTCCACTTT. Translating it yields CAISPDRFGSPLHF.

The chain has TRBV18 and TRBJ1-2, with D perhaps TRBD1 (6 bases). CDR3 length: 14 amino acids. V was shortened by 3 bases and J by 4 bases, with 12 bases between the two germline ends. Germline CDR1 and CDR2: KGHSH and LQKENI. The CDR3 loop reads CASSPGQTLYGYTF. As DNA, the CDR3 is TGTGCCAGCTCACCCGGACAGACTCTCTATGGCTACACCTTC. The whole variable domain, filled in from reference TRBV18 and TRBJ1-2, reads NAGVMQNPRHLVRRRGQEARLRCSPMKGHSHVYWYRQLPEEGLKFMVYLQKENIIDESGMPKERFSAEFPKEGPSILRIQQVVRGDSAAYFCASSPGQTLYGYTFGSGTRLTVV.

V is TRBV7-2 and J is TRBJ1-2; 7 bases are a match to TRBD1. The CDR3 is made up of 17 amino acids. V lost 3 bases and J lost 2; bases outside the gene matches: 12. CDR1 is SGHTA, CDR2 FQGNSA, per germline. The CDR3 protein is CASSLTGTYKVNYGYTF. The CDR3 DNA sequence: TGTGCCAGCAGCTTGACAGGGACCTACAAGGTGAACTATGGCTACACCTTC.

This clone has a single count. The V gene is TRBV18, the J gene TRBJ1-5, with TRBD1 as a possible D gene (5 bases). CDR3 length: 13 residues. Trimming took 4 bases from V and 3 from J, leaving 7 bases between them. From germline, CDR1 is KGHSH and CDR2 LQKENI. CDR3 coding DNA: TGTGCCAGCTCACAAGGGGCCAATCAGCCCCAGCATTTT. Amino acid sequence: CASSQGANQPQHF.

The CDR3 nucleotides are TGTGCCAGCAGCGCTCAGGAACAGTTTAATGAAAAACTGTTTTTT. It codes for CASSAQEQFNEKLFF. The chain couples TRBV6-4 to TRBJ1-4; D unclear. The CDR3 runs 15 residues. Germline V gives CDR1 MRHNA, CDR2 SNTAGT. Trimming removed 6 bases at V and 4 bases at J, with 15 bases between.

J is TRBJ1-4 and V is TRBV10-3; TRBD1 is a possible D gene (6 bases). This CDR3 region has 13 residues. Trimming removed 6 bases at V and 8 bases at J, with 13 bases between. Germline CDR1 ENHRY, CDR2 SYGVKD. The DNA of the CDR3 is TGTGCCATCAGACCGGGACATTCGGAAAAACTGTTTTTT. It encodes CAIRPGHSEKLFF.

The rearrangement joins TRBV7-9 to TRBJ1-4; D is unclear. Trimming cost V 3 bases and J 4 bases, with 12 bases left between them. This CDR3 has 15 residues. Germline V gene data show CDR1 as SEHNR and CDR2 as FQNEAQ (reference sequence). The DNA for the CDR3 is TGTGCCAGCAGCTTCCCATCGTCGGGTAATGAAAAACTGTTTTTT. Translating it yields CASSFPSSGNEKLFF.